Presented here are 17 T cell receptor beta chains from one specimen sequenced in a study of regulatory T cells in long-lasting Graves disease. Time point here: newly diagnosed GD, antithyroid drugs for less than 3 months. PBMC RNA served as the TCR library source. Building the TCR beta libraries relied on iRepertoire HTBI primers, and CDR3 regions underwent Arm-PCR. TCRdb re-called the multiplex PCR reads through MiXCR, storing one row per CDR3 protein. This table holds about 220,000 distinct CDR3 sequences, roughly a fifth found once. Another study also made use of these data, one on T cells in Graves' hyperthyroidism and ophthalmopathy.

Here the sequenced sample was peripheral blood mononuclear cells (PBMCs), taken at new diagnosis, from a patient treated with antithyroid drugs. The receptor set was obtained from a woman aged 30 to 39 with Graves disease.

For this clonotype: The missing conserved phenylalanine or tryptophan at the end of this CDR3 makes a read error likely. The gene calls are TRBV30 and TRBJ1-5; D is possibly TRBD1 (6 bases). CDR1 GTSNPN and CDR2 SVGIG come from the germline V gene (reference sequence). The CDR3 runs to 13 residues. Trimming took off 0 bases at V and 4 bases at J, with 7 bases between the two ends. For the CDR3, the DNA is TGTGCCTGGAGTGTACAGGGAAATCAGCCCCAGCATTCT. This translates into CAWSVQGNQPQHS.

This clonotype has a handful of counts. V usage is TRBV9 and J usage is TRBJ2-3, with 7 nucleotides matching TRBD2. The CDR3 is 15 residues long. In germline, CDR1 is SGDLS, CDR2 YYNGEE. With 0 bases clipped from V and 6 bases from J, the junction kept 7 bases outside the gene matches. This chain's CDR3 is CASSVVGGSGDTQYF. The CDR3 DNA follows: TGTGCCAGCAGCGTAGTCGGCGGGAGCGGCGATACGCAGTATTTT.

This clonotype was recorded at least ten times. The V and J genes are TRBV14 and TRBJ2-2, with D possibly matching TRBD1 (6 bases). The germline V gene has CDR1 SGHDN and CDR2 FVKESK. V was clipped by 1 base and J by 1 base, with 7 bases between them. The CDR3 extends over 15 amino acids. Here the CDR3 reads CASSQVRGNTGELFF. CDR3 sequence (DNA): TGTGCCAGCAGCCAAGTCAGGGGGAACACCGGGGAGCTGTTTTTT. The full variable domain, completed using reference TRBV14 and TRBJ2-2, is EAGVTQFPSHSVIEKGQTVTLRCDPISGHDNLYWYRRVMGKEIKFLLHFVKESKQDESGMPNNRFLAERTGGTYSTLKVQPAELEDSGVYFCASSQVRGNTGELFFGEGSRLTVL.

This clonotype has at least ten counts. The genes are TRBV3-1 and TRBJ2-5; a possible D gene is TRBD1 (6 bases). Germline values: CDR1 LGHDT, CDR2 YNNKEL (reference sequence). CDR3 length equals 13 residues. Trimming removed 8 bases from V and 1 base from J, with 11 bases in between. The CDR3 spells CASGRGIQETQYF. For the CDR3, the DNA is TGTGCCAGCGGAAGGGGGATCCAAGAGACCCAGTACTTC.

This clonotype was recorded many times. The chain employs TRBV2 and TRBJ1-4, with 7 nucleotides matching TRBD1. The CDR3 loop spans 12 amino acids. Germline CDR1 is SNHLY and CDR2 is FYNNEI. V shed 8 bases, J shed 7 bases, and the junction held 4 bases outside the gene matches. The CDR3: CASLRGGEKLFF. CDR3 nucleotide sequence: TGTGCCAGCCTCAGGGGGGGTGAAAAACTGTTTTTT.

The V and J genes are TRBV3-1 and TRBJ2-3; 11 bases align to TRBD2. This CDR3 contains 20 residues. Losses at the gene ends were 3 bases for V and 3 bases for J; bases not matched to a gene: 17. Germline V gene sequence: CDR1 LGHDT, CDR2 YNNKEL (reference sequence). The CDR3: CASSHPATSGSFVWTDTQYF. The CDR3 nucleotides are TGTGCCAGCAGCCACCCGGCCACTAGCGGGAGTTTCGTCTGGACAGATACGCAGTATTTT.

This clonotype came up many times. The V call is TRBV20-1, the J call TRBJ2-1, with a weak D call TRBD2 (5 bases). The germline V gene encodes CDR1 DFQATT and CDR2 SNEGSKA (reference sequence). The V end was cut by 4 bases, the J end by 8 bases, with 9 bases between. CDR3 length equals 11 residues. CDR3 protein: CSANPSYEQFF. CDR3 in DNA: TGCAGTGCTAACCCTAGCTATGAGCAGTTCTTC.

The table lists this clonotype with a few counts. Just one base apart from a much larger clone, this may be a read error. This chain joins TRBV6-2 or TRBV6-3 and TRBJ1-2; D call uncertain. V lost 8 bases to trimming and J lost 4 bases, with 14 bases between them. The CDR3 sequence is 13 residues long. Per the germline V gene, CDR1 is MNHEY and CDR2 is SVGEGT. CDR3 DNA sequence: TGTGCCAGCGGTGAAAGGGAAACCTATGGCTACACCTTC. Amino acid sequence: CASGERETYGYTF.

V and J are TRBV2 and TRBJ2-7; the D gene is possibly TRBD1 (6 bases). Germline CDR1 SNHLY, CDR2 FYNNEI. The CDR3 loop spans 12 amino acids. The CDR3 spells CVTGNSSYEQYF. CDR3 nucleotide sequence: TGTGTCACAGGGAACAGCTCCTACGAGCAGTACTTC.

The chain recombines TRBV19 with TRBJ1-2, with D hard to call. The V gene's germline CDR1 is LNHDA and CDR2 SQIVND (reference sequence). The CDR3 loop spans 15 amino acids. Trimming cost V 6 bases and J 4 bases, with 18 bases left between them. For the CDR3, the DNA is TGTGCCAGTAGGGAAACCCATTCTAGAGGCTATGGCTACACCTTC. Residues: CASRETHSRGYGYTF.

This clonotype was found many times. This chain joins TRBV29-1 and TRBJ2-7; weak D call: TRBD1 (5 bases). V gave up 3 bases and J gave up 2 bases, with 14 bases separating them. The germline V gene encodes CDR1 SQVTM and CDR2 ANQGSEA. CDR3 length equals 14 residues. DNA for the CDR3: TGCAGCGTTGAGGTCCCCGGACAAGCCTACGAGCAGTACTTC. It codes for CSVEVPGQAYEQYF.

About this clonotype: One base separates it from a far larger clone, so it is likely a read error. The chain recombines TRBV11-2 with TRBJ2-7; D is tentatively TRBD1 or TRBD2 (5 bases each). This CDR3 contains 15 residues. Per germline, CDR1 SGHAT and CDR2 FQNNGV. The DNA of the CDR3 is TGTGCCAGCATCCCCGGGGCAGGGCGTGCCTCTGAGCACTACTTC. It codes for CASIPGAGRASEHYF.

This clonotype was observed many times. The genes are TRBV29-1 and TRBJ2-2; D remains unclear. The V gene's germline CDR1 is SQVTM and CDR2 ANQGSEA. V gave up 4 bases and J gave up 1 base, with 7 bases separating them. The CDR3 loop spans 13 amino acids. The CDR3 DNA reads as TGCAGCGTTGGGGCGAAGAACACCGGGGAGCTGTTTTTT. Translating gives CSVGAKNTGELFF.

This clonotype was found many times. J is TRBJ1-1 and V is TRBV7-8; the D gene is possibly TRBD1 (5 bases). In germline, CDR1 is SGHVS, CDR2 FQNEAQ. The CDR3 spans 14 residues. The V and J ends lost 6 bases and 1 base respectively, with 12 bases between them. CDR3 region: CASRPNTGNTEAFF. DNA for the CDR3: TGTGCCAGCAGGCCTAATACAGGGAACACTGAAGCTTTCTTT.

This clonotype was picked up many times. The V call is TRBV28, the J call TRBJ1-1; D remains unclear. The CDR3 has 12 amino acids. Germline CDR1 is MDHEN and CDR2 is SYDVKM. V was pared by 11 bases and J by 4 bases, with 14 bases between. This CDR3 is CAGSSGITEAFF. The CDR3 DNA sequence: TGTGCCGGCTCCTCCGGGATCACTGAAGCTTTCTTT.

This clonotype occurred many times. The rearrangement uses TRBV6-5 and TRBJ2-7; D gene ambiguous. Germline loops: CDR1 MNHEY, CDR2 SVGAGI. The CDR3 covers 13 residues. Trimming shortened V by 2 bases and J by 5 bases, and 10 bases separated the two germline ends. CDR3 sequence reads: CASSYRPRDEQYF. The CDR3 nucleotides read TGTGCCAGCAGTTACCGGCCAAGAGACGAGCAGTACTTC.

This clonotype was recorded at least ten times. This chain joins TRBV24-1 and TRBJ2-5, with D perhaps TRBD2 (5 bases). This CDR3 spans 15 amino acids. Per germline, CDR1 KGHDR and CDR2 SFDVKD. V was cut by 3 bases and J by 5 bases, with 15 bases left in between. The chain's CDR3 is CATSDNEGLRETQYF. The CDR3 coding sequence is TGTGCCACCAGTGATAATGAGGGCTTACGGGAGACCCAGTACTTC.